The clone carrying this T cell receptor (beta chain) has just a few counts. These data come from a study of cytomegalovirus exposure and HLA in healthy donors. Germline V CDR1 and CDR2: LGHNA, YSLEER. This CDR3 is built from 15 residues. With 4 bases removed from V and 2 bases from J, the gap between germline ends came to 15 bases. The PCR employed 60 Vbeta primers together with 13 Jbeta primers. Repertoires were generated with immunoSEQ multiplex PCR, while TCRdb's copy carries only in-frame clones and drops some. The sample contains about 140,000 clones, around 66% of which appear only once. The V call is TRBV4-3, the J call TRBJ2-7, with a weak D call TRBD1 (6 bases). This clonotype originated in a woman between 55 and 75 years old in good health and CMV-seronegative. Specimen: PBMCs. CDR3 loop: CASSLESRGPYEQYF. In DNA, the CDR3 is TGCGCCAGCAGCCTAGAAAGCAGGGGACCCTACGAGCAGTACTTC.